This T cell receptor (beta chain) was obtained from a study of blood T cell repertoires in COVID-19. Overall study: COVID-19 samples collected from the United States, Italy and Spain covered acute and convalescent phases. PBMCs, B-cell-depleted T cells, or T cells were the source of the cDNA or gDNA that made up the material.

After removal of 1 base from V and 9 bases from J, the junction contained 18 bases not matched to a gene. The CDR3 contains 19 residues. CDR1 is MNHEY and CDR2 is SMNVEV in the germline V gene (reference sequence). The table came from immunoSEQ multiplex PCR; TCRdb's copy has only in-frame clones and leaves some out. The sample includes 370,000 or so clones, 81% of them seen just once. The chain recombines TRBV27 with TRBJ1-6, with 7 bases that match TRBD1. This TCR came from a human donor with acute or convalescent COVID-19. The donor label of this sample is uncertain. The specimen sequenced was peripheral blood. The CDR3 DNA follows: TGTGCCAGCAGTTTATACGGAGGGGCCGGGTTCAGGGGGGTTTCACCCCTCCACTTT. Translated, it gives CASSLYGGAGFRGVSPLHF.